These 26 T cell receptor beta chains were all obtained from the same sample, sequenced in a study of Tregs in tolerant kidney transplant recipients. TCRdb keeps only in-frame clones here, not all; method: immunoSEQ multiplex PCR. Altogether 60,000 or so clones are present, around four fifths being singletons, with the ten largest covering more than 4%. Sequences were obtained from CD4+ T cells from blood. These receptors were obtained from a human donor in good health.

CDR3 protein: CASILRTSGRVRNNEQFF. DNA of the CDR3: TGTGCCAGCATTCTGAGGACTAGCGGGAGGGTTAGGAACAATGAGCAGTTCTTC. V is TRBV27 and J is TRBJ2-1; 15 bases are a match to TRBD2. The CDR3 loop spans 18 amino acids. Per germline, CDR1 MNHEY and CDR2 SMNVEV (reference sequence). Unmatched junction bases numbered 12, after V lost 7 bases and J lost 5 bases.

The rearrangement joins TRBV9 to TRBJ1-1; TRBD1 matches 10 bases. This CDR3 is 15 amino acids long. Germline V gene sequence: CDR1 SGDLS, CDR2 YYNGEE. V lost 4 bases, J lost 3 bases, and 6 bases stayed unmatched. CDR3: CASSPRQGAHTEAFF. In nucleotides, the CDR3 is TGTGCCAGCAGCCCTAGACAGGGGGCGCACACTGAAGCTTTCTTT.

CDR3 loop: CASSSTGPGGETQYF. The CDR3 DNA reads as TGTGCCAGCAGCTCGACCGGGCCAGGGGGAGAGACCCAGTACTTC. The J gene is TRBJ2-5, the V gene TRBV7-3, with 7 bases that match TRBD1. CDR1 SGHTA and CDR2 FQGTGA come from the germline V gene. The V segment lost 4 bases and the J segment 4 bases; nucleotides outside the gene matches: 9. The CDR3 is 15 amino acids.

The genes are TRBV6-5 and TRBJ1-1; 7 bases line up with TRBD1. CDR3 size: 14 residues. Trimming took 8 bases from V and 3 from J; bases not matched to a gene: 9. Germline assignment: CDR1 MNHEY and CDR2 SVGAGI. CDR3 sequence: CASARETGYTEAFF. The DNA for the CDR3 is TGTGCCAGCGCCAGGGAGACAGGGTACACTGAAGCTTTCTTT.

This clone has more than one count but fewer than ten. The CDR3 DNA follows: TGTGCCAGCTCACCACTTCATACCGGGTCTCTCTTCTATGGCTACACCTTC. It codes for CASSPLHTGSLFYGYTF. The chain carries TRBV18 and TRBJ1-2; D call uncertain. The V end was cut by 1 base, the J end by 4 bases, with 19 bases between. Germline V lookup: CDR1 KGHSH, CDR2 LQKENI. The CDR3 totals 17 residues.

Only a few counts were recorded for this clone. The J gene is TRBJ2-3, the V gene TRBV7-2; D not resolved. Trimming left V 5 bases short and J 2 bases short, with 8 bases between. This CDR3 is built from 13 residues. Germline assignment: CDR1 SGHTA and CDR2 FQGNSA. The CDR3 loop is CASSTLPTDTQYF. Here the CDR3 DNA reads TGTGCCAGCAGCACCCTTCCCACAGATACGCAGTATTTT.

Here the CDR3 DNA reads TGTGCTAGTGGTACTAGACAGGGGGTCACGGATACGCAGTATTTT. It translates to CASGTRQGVTDTQYF. The gene calls are TRBV12-5 and TRBJ2-3, with 9 bases lining up with TRBD1. V trimming: 5 bases; J trimming: 6 bases; junction bases outside the gene matches: 9. CDR3 length equals 15 residues. Per the germline V gene, CDR1 is LGHNT and CDR2 is FRNRAP.

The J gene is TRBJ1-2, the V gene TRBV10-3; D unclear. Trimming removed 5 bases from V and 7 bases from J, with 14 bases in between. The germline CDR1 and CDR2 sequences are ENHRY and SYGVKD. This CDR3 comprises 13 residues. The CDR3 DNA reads TGTGCCATCAGTTCGGACTCCCGAGTTGGCTACACCTTC. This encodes CAISSDSRVGYTF.

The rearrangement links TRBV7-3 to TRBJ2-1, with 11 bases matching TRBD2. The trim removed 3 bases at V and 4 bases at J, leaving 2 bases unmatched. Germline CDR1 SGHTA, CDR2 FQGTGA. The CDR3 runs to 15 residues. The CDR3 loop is CASSLGLADYNEQFF. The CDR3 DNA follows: TGTGCCAGCAGCTTGGGACTAGCGGATTACAATGAGCAGTTCTTC.

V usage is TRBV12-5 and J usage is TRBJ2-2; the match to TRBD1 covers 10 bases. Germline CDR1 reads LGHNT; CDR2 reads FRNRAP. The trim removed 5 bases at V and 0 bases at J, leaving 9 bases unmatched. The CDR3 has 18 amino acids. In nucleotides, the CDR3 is TGTGCTAGTGGTGCCGGGACAGGGGATCAAGCGAACACCGGGGAGCTGTTTTTT. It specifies CASGAGTGDQANTGELFF.

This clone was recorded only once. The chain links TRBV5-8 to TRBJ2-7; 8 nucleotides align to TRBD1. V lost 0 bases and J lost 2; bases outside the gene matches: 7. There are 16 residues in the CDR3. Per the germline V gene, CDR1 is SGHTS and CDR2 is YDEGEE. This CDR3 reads CASSLAAGQAAYEQYF. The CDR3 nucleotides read TGTGCCAGCAGCTTGGCCGCGGGACAGGCTGCCTACGAGCAGTACTTC.

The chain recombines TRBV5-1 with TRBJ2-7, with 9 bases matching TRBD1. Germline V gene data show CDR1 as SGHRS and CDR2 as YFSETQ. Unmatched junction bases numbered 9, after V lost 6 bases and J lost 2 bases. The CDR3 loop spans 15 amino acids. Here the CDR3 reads CASNTQGALPYEQYF. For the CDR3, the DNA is TGCGCCAGCAATACACAGGGGGCTCTCCCCTACGAGCAGTACTTC.

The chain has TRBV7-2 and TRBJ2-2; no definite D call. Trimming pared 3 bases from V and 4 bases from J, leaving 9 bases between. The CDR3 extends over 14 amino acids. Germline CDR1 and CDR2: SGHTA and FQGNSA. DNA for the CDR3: TGTGCCAGCAGCTTGGAATGGTCCACCGGGGAGCTGTTTTTT. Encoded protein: CASSLEWSTGELFF.

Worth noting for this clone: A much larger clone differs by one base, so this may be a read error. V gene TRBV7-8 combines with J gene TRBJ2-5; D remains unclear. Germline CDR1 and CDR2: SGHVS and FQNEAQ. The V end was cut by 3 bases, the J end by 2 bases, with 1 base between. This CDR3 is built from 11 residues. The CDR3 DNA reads TGTGCCAGCAGCTTTCAAGAGACCCAGTACTTC. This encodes CASSFQETQYF.

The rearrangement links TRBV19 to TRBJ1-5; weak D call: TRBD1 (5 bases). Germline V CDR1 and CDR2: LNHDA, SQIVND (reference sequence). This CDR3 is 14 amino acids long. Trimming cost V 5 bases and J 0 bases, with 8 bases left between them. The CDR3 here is CASSAGYSNQPQHF. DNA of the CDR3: TGTGCCAGTAGTGCAGGGTATAGCAATCAGCCCCAGCATTTT. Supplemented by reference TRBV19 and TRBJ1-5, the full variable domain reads DGGITQSPKYLFRKEGQNVTLSCEQNLNHDAMYWYRQDPGQGLRLIYYSQIVNDFQKGDIAEGYSVSREKKESFPLTVTSAQKNPTAFYLCASSAGYSNQPQHFGDGTRLSIL.

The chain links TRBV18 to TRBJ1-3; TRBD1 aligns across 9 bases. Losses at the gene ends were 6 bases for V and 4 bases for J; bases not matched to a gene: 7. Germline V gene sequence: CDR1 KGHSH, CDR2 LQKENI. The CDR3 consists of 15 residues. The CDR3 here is CASSPGQGGGNTIYF. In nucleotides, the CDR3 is TGTGCCAGCTCCCCGGGACAGGGAGGAGGAAACACCATATATTTT.

The CDR3, as DNA: TGTGCCAGCAGCCCGCCCGGGGCCCAGTACTTC. Amino acid sequence: CASSPPGAQYF. The chain employs TRBV11-2 and TRBJ2-5, with D perhaps TRBD2 (5 bases). This CDR3 has 11 amino acids. The V end lost 5 bases, the J end lost 9 bases, and 10 bases lay between the germline ends. Germline V CDR1 and CDR2: SGHAT, FQNNGV.

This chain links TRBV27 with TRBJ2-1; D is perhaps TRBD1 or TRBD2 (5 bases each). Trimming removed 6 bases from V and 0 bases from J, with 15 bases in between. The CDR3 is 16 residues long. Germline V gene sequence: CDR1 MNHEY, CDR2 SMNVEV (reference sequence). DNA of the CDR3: TGTGCCAGCAGCAACGGGGCAGGTGCCTCCTACAATGAGCAGTTCTTC. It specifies CASSNGAGASYNEQFF.

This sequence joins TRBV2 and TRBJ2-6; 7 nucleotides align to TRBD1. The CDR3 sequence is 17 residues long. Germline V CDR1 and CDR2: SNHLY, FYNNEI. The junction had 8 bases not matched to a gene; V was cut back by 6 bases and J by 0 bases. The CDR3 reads CASRTGFLISGANVLTF. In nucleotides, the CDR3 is TGTGCCAGCAGGACAGGGTTTCTTATCTCTGGGGCCAACGTCCTGACTTTC. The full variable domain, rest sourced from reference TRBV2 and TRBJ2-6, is EPEVTQTPSHQVTQMGQEVILRCVPISNHLYFYWYRQILGQKVEFLVSFYNNEISEKSEIFDDQFSVERPDGSNFTLKIRSTKLEDSAMYFCASRTGFLISGANVLTFGAGSRLTVL.

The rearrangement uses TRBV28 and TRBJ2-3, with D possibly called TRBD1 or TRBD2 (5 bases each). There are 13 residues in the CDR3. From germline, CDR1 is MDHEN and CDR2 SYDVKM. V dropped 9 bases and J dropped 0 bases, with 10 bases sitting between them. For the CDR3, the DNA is TGTGCCAGTGAACGGGGCAGCACAGATACGCAGTATTTT. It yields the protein CASERGSTDTQYF.

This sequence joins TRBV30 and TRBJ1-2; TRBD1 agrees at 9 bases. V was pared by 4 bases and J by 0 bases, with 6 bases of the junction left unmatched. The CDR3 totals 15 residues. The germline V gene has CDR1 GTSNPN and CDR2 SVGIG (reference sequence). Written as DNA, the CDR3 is TGTGCCTGGAATGGACAGGGGACAGCTAACTATGGCTACACCTTC. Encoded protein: CAWNGQGTANYGYTF. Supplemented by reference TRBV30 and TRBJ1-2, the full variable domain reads SQTIHQWPATLVQPVGSPLSLECTVEGTSNPNLYWYRQAAGRGLQLLFYSVGIGQISSEVPQNLSASRPQDRQFILSSKKLLLSDSGFYLCAWNGQGTANYGYTFGSGTRLTVV.

CDR3 loop: CASSPVGAGTSYANTGELFF. CDR3 bases: TGTGCCAGCTCACCGGTGGGTGCGGGGACTTCTTACGCGAACACCGGGGAGCTGTTTTTT. The V and J genes are TRBV18 and TRBJ2-2, with D possibly TRBD2 on 6 matching bases. The CDR3 sequence is 20 residues long. The germline V gene encodes CDR1 KGHSH and CDR2 LQKENI. Trimming stripped 3 bases from V and 0 bases from J, with 23 bases between.

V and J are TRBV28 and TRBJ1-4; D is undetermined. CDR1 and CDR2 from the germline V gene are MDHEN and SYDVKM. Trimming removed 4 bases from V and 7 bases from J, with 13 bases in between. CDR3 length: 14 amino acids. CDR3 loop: CASSSRGQTEKLFF. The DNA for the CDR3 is TGTGCCAGCAGTTCCCGAGGGCAGACTGAAAAACTGTTTTTT. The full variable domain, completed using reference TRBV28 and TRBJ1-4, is DVKVTQSSRYLVKRTGEKVFLECVQDMDHENMFWYRQDPGLGLRLIYFSYDVKMKEKGDIPEGYSVSREKKERFSLILESASTNQTSMYLCASSSRGQTEKLFFGSGTQLSVL.

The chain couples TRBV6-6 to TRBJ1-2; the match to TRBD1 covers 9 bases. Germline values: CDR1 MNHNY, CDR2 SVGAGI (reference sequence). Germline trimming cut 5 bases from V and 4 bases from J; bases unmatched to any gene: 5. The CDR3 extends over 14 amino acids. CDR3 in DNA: TGTGCCAGCAGTCCTACGGGACAGGGCTATGGCTACACCTTC. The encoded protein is CASSPTGQGYGYTF.

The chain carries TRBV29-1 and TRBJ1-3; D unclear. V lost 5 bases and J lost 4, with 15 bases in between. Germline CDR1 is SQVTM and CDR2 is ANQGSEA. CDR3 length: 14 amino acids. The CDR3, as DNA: TGCAGCGTTTGGTTCCCTTTGGGCGGAAACACCATATATTTT. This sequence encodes CSVWFPLGGNTIYF.

The DNA of the CDR3 is TGTGCCAGCACTGTAGGGGGACCGCTTCTAGAGCAGTACTTC. Translation: CASTVGGPLLEQYF. This sequence joins TRBV6-1 and TRBJ2-7; weak D call: TRBD1 (6 bases). Deletions cut 7 bases from V and 7 bases from J, with 20 bases between. Germline V lookup: CDR1 MNHNS, CDR2 SASEGT. CDR3 length: 14 amino acids.